This T cell receptor beta chain was identified in a study of breast tumors, draining lymph nodes, adjacent tissues listed by TCRdb under 2016. Broadly, across the study: TCR beta repertoires were compared across tumor, adjacent nontumor tissue and axillary lymph nodes obtained from breast cancer patients. The study was designed to assess the relationships and possible T-cell exchange between tumor, surrounding tissue and draining lymph node repertoires in human breast cancer. Paper-wide results and their limitations: Tumor T-cell repertoires showed less diversity than lymph node repertoires and more diversity than nontumor tissue repertoires, and tumor T-cell repertoires showed preferential V and J gene usage. The study presented the conclusion that tumor T cells originate in lymph nodes as consistent with a hypothesis, not as something directly demonstrated. Tumor and nontumor tissue repertoires were found to be significantly more similar in luminal-like than in basal-like breast cancer. The data were judged consistent with most tumor T cells deriving from the lymph node and then expanding within tumor tissue.

Lymph node samples came from the axillary draining lymph nodes of breast cancer patients. Data came from an Illumina HiSeq 2000. TCR beta chain libraries were generated by multiplex PCR amplification. The amplified TCR beta chain products were analyzed by high-throughput sequencing. TCRdb ran its own pipeline on the public reads, namely fastp trimming at Q25 and MiXCR clone calling, and kept in-frame beta chains. Merged by CDR3 protein, the rows form single entries marked with the most common genes and DNA. This sample is represented by 150,000 to 200,000 distinct CDR3 sequences; roughly a third of them were singletons. The ten largest clones represent 4% to 5.5% of the sample. This clonotype was picked up many times. The antigen it binds to is not known. The sample holds no much larger clone one base away, and base qualities are not on file. From cysteine to phenylalanine, the CDR3 is 14 amino acids long. This entry keeps only the CDR3 DNA: 42 bases, framed from base 1. V and J are trimmed by 4 bases and 1 base, and the gene matches miss 4 bases of the junction.

The clonotype comes from a female donor with breast cancer. Some clones in this sample may be carry-over from other donors' samples. This chain joins TRBV12-3 or TRBV12-4 to TRBJ2-7; 7 bases in the junction line up with TRBD2. The source material was axillary lymph node tissue. The nucleotide sequence is TGTGCCAGCAGTTCAGGACTAGGGTCCTACGAGCAGTACTTC. It specifies CASSSGLGSYEQYF.